Following are 5 T cell receptor beta chains from one sample sequenced in a study of T-cell memory formation after mild COVID-19. MiXCR, run by TCRdb on the 5' RACE reads, gives a single entry per CDR3 protein. This table has 190,000 or so distinct CDR3 sequences, about a fifth appearing once. Sequencing used PBMCs or a T cell subset sorted from them (not recorded which). Every receptor here comes from an adult woman who had mild COVID-19 (a few samples of this study predate the infection). Cell type and time point are not known.

The chain is built from TRBV7-2 and TRBJ1-5, with D unclear. Germline V CDR1 and CDR2: SGHTA, FQGNSA. This CDR3 has 18 amino acids. V gave up 2 bases and J gave up 3 bases, with 20 bases separating them. Here the CDR3 reads CASSLSTRGQLPNQPQHF. CDR3 sequence (DNA): TGTGCCAGCAGCTTATCTACTCGCGGGCAGCTACCCAATCAGCCCCAGCATTTT. The full variable domain, its missing parts supplied by reference TRBV7-2 and TRBJ1-5, is GAGVSQSPSNKVTEKGKDVELRCDPISGHTALYWYRQSLGQGLEFLIYFQGNSAPDKSGLPSDRFSAERTGGSVSTLTIQRTQQEDSAVYLCASSLSTRGQLPNQPQHFGDGTRLSIL.

The rearrangement uses TRBV19 and TRBJ1-5; maybe TRBD1 (5 bases). The V gene's germline CDR1 is LNHDA and CDR2 SQIVND (reference sequence). The CDR3 runs to 14 residues. V was clipped by 6 bases and J by 5 bases, with 14 bases between them. CDR3 in DNA: TGTGCCAGTAGCCCTGGGGGGTATGATCAGCCCCAGCATTTT. Translated: CASSPGGYDQPQHF.

This chain joins TRBV30 and TRBJ1-1; D may be TRBD1 (6 bases). CDR3 length: 11 amino acids. Trimming removed 5 bases from V and 7 bases from J, with 11 bases in between. The germline CDR1 and CDR2 sequences are GTSNPN and SVGIG (reference sequence). CDR3 amino acids: CAWADSGEAFF. The DNA for the CDR3 is TGTGCCTGGGCGGACAGCGGTGAAGCTTTCTTT.

The chain links TRBV5-1 to TRBJ2-7; perhaps TRBD1 as D (5 bases). Germline V CDR1 and CDR2: SGHRS, YFSETQ. V shed 1 base and J shed 7 bases, with 9 bases lying between them. CDR3 length: 12 amino acids. The CDR3 sequence: CASSLLDTEQYF. The CDR3 nucleotides read TGCGCCAGCAGCTTGTTGGACACAGAGCAGTACTTC.

This chain links TRBV28 with TRBJ1-5; D may be TRBD1 (5 bases). The CDR3 is made up of 13 amino acids. Per the germline V gene, CDR1 is MDHEN and CDR2 is SYDVKM. Deletions cut 3 bases from V and 5 bases from J, with 8 bases between. The CDR3 loop is CASSFSGYQPQHF. The CDR3 DNA reads as TGTGCCAGCAGTTTCTCAGGGTATCAGCCCCAGCATTTT.